The entry below gives a single T cell receptor (beta chain) sequence along with its context. Its specificity is not known. This entry comes from a study of CD8+ T cells in alopecia areata. Following extraction, RNA underwent reverse transcription to cDNA, which served as the sequencing template. Sequencing was performed with immunoSEQ multiplex PCR; in TCRdb, only in-frame clones are kept and a portion is missing. The table has about 160,000 clones, approximately 65% seen once; the top ten hold around 0.9%. Treatment specified: oral pan-JAK inhibitor, 5-10 mg twice daily. Study outcomes and limitations: In blood and scalp, many expanded lesional clones persisted during tofacitinib.

The CDR3 length is 12 residues. With 4 bases removed from V and 8 bases from J, the gap between germline ends came to 14 bases. Germline CDR1 and CDR2: GTSNPN and SVGIG (reference sequence). J is TRBJ1-2 and V is TRBV30; the D is unclear. This clonotype originated in a human donor with alopecia areata. The sequenced sample was CD4+ T cells sorted from blood, obtained at week 4, from a patient treated with tofacitinib. Here the CDR3 reads CAWKEGFEGYTF. The CDR3 nucleotides read TGTGCCTGGAAGGAGGGCTTCGAGGGCTACACCTTC.